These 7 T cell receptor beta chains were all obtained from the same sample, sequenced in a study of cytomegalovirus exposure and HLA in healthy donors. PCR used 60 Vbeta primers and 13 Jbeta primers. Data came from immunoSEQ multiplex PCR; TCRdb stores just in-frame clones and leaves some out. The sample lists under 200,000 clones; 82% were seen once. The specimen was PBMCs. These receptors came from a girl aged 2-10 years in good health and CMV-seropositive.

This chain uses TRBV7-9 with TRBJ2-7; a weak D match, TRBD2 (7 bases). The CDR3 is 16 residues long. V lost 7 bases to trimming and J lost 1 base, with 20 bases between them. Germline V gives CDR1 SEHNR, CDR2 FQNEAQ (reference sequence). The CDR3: CASTPWGGASSYEQYF. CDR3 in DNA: TGTGCCAGCACCCCCTGGGGGGGGGCTTCGTCCTACGAGCAGTACTTC.

The DNA of the CDR3 is TGCGCCAGCAGCCCTTCCCGGGATACGCAGTATTTT. Its translation is CASSPSRDTQYF. This chain joins TRBV5-1 and TRBJ2-3; D is undetermined. The CDR3 is made up of 12 amino acids. The V gene's germline CDR1 is SGHRS and CDR2 YFSETQ. V was clipped by 4 bases and J by 6 bases, with 9 bases between them.

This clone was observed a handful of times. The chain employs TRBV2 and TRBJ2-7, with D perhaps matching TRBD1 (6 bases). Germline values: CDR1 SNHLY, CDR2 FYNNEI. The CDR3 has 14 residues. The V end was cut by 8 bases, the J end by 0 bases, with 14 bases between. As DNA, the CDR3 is TGTGCCAGCGAAGGACAGCCTAGCTCCTACGAGCAGTACTTC. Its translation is CASEGQPSSYEQYF. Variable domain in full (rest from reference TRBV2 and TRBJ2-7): EPEVTQTPSHQVTQMGQEVILRCVPISNHLYFYWYRQILGQKVEFLVSFYNNEISEKSEIFDDQFSVERPDGSNFTLKIRSTKLEDSAMYFCASEGQPSSYEQYFGPGTRLTVT.

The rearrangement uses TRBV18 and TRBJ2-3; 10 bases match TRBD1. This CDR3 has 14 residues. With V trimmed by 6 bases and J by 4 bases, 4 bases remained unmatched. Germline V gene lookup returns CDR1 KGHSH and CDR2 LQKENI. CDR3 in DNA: TGTGCCAGCTCTCAGGGACAGGGGTCAGATACGCAGTATTTT. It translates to CASSQGQGSDTQYF.

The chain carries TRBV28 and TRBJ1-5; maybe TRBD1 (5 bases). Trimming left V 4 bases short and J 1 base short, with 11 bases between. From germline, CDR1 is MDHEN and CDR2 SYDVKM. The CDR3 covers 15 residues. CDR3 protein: CASSWGLRSNQPQHF. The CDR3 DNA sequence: TGTGCCAGCAGTTGGGGACTTCGGAGCAATCAGCCCCAGCATTTT.

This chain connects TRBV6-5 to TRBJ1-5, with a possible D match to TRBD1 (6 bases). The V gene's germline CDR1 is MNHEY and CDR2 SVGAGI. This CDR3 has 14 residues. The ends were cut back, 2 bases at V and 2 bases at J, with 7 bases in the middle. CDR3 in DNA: TGTGCCAGCAGTTACAGACAGGGCAATCAGCCCCAGCATTTT. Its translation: CASSYRQGNQPQHF.

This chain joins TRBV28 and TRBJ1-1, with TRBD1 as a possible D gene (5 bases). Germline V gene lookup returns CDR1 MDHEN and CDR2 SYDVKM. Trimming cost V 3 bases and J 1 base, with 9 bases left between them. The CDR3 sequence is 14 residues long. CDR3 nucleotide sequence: TGTGCCAGCAGTTTTGGGGCTGAGAACACTGAAGCTTTCTTT. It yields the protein CASSFGAENTEAFF.